This entry is about one TCR beta chain. Its antigen is currently not known. It has no much larger one-base neighbor in the sample; base qualities were not kept. The germline V gene sets CDR1 to SNHLY and CDR2 to FYNNEI. Trimmed from V: 8 bases; trimmed from J: 2 bases; junction bases lacking a gene match: 8. The CDR3 holds 14 amino acids from the cysteine to the phenylalanine. Just CDR3 DNA is preserved here, 42 bases in frame from base 1. The time point label corresponds to: baseline before first vaccination. Vaccinee samples came from UK trials COV001 and COV002, including a single-blind randomized controlled phase 2/3 trial of AZD1222 (ChAdOx1 nCoV-19) in healthy adults. For TCRbeta chain sequencing, PBMC samples from trial participants were taken at day 0 and at day 28 after the second dose. The data were obtained in a study of T cell responses to AZD1222 COVID-19 vaccine (dated by TCRdb to the early 2020s). Broadly, across the study: Because spike-specific TCR depth and breadth did not differ between the two schedules, AZD1222 recipients who got a second dose at roughly 4 weeks were pooled with those who got a second dose at roughly 12 weeks. TCR sequencing covered roughly 230 trial participants: 207 given two doses of AZD1222 and 26 given two doses of MenACWY control vaccine. Trial participants were enrolled by age into 18-55, 56-69 and 70-plus year subgroups, with about 150, 28 and 57 TCR-sequenced participants respectively.

Overall study results and their limits: Only a handful of AZD1222 recipients were SARS-CoV-2 seropositive at baseline, limiting conclusions about previously exposed vaccinees. After two AZD1222 doses, both the breadth and the depth of spike-specific TCRs were significantly higher than at day 0 and than in MenACWY recipients. Because no day 14 peak-response samples were available, repertoires were characterized only after the peak T cell response. Epitopes outside the regions mutated in the B.1.351 and B.1.1.7 variants were reportedly recognized by nearly half of the unique spike-specific TCRs. The 56-69-year group was small, and its depth increase did not reach significance, likely because of low power. Most participants were white British and females outnumbered males, and the authors suggested that clonal diversity may have been underestimated. The vaccine-associated CD4 TCRs covered the entire spike protein, and the dominant responses fell in regions 160-218 and 743-854.

The CDR3 regions of human TCRbeta chains were analyzed by immunosequencing. In the paper's pipeline: Repertoire TCRs were checked for matches against a reference library of SARS-CoV-2-specific TCRs that had been generated using the MIRA antigen-specificity platform. Breadth meant the fraction of unique TCRs that were SARS-CoV-2-associated, whereas depth meant the fraction of total T cells that were SARS-CoV-2-associated. Using the MIRA data, each spike-specific TCR was mapped to the spike region that the TCR reacts to and placed in a CD4 or CD8 class. Log10-transformed breadth and depth values were compared by one-way ANOVA with Sidak's multiple comparisons tests. The source is immuneACCESS, and TCRdb retained only in-frame sequences with V and J called. Part of the clones is not carried over; for the studies checked, unresolved V genes explain less than half of this, and the remainder is unexplained. For V, J and clone size, that table is used; D and trimming come from the DNA. In this sample the table shows over 100,000 clones, around 84% of which occur a single time. Of the sample, around 10% falls within the top ten clones.

The rearrangement combines TRBV2 with TRBJ2-7, with 8 central nucleotides matching TRBD2. The specimen was peripheral blood, collected on day 0 of AZD1222 vaccination. The origin of this receptor is an adult in good health. The nucleotides are TGTGCCAGCGCCGGGGGGGTAAGTCCCTACGAGCAGTACTTC. It encodes CASAGGVSPYEQYF.